The 21 T cell receptor beta chains below were found in one sample sequenced in a study of tumor and adjacent non-tumor tissue in lung cancer. The library came from three nested PCR rounds adapted from ARM-PCR protocols. TCRdb re-derived calls from the multiplex PCR reads in MiXCR, one entry per CDR3 protein. The sample has 100,000 or so distinct CDR3 sequences, approximately 65% seen once. This sample's RNA came from whole unsorted tissue. The normal lung tissue was taken more than 3 cm from the tumor edge. The specimen was distant non-tumor lung tissue. These receptors were obtained from a man aged 25-40 years with non-small cell lung cancer.

As for this clonotype: This may be a read error, as it is one base from a much larger clone. The chain recombines TRBV7-8 with TRBJ1-2; no clear D. The CDR3 runs 14 residues. The germline gives CDR1 SGHVS, CDR2 FQNEAQ. The CDR3 protein is CARSLAGGFHGYTF. CDR3 nucleotides: TGTGCCAGGAGCTTAGCGGGAGGGTTTCATGGCTACACCTTC.

Comments on this clonotype: One end of the junction is discordant with germline, which a read error may explain. The chain combines TRBV6-2 or TRBV6-3 with TRBJ1-2, with 7 bases lining up with TRBD1. The CDR3 is made up of 12 amino acids. The germline V gene encodes CDR1 MNHEY and CDR2 SVGEGT. DNA of the CDR3: TGTGCCAACAGTCAGGGGGTCTATGGCTACACCTTC. Translated: CANSQGVYGYTF.

Of note for this clonotype: Germline and junction disagree at one end, which may indicate a read error. This rearrangement joins TRBV11-2 to TRBJ2-7; no firm D call. CDR1 and CDR2 (germline): SGHAT, FQNNGV. CDR3 length: 14 residues. DNA for the CDR3: TGTGCCAGCAGCTTAGAATCCGGGTTCTACGAGCAGTATTTC. It is translated as CASSLESGFYEQYF.

As regards this clonotype: A junction boundary mismatches the germline segment, possibly from a read error. The genes are TRBV12-3 or TRBV12-4 and TRBJ2-3, with D maybe TRBD1 (6 bases). CDR3 length: 15 amino acids. For the CDR3, the DNA is TGTGCCAGCATCCTGAGGGGGTTTGAGGGAGATACGCAGTGTTTT. This gives the protein CASILRGFEGDTQCF.

This clonotype has just a few counts. The chain recombines TRBV5-6 with TRBJ1-1; no clear D. V lost 3 bases, J lost 2 bases, and 5 bases lay in between. This CDR3 comprises 12 residues. Germline V gives CDR1 SGHDT, CDR2 YYEEEE. Here the CDR3 reads CASSYANTEAFF. For the CDR3, the DNA is TGTGCCAGCAGCTATGCTAACACTGAAGCTTTCTTT.

About this clonotype itself: A read error may explain this, as a much larger clone is one base away. The chain recombines TRBV4-1 with TRBJ2-7; possible D gene TRBD1, 5 bases. The CDR3 has 16 residues. Per the germline V gene, CDR1 is MGHRA and CDR2 is YSYEKL. Here the CDR3 DNA reads TGCGCCAGCAGCCAACCCGTATGGGGCTCAACCTACGAGCCGTACTTC. It specifies CASSQPVWGSTYEPYF.

The table lists this clonotype with a count of one. One end of the junction fails to match germline, which may point to a read error. The rearrangement links TRBV7-6 to TRBJ2-3, with D possibly being TRBD2 (6 bases). The CDR3 extends over 16 amino acids. In germline, CDR1 is SGHVS, CDR2 FNYEAQ. Written as DNA, the CDR3 is TGTGCCAGCATCTTAGAGGGCGGGGAAGGCACAGAAACGCAGTATTTT. Encoded protein: CASILEGGEGTETQYF.

In its sample, this clonotype ranks as medium-sized. The chain recombines TRBV11-2 with TRBJ2-1; a weak D match, TRBD1 (5 bases). CDR3 length equals 13 residues. Germline CDR1 SGHAT, CDR2 FQNNGV. V was trimmed by 3 bases and J by 14 bases, leaving 17 bases between them. The CDR3 reads CASSFIGHQGEFF. The CDR3 nucleotides are TGTGCCAGCAGCTTCATCGGACACCAAGGGGAGTTCTTC.

As regards this clonotype: The junction differs from germline at one of its ends, possibly a read error. V gene TRBV11-2 combines with J gene TRBJ2-7; D call uncertain. The CDR3 is made up of 16 amino acids. Germline V gives CDR1 SGHAT, CDR2 FQNNGV. The CDR3 nucleotides read TGTGCCAGCAGCTTAGATCCGCGTACCAGAGGCTACGATCAGTACTTC. It codes for CASSLDPRTRGYDQYF.

Of note for this clonotype: The germline gene is not matched at one end of the junction; a read error may be the cause. The chain is built from TRBV11-2 and TRBJ2-5; D might be TRBD1 (6 bases). CDR3 length: 14 amino acids. CDR1 SGHAT and CDR2 FQNNGV come from the germline V gene. Written as DNA, the CDR3 is TGTGCCAGCAGCTCAGTCCCAGGGGTGGAGACACAGTACTTC. As protein: CASSSVPGVETQYF. The full variable domain, rest sourced from reference TRBV11-2 and TRBJ2-5, is EAGVAQSPRYKIIEKRQSVAFWCNPISGHATLYWYQQILGQGPKLLIQFQNNGVVDDSQLPKDRFSAERLKGVDSTLKIQPAKLEDSAVYLCASSSVPGVETQYFGPGTRLLVL.

About this clonotype itself: Its ends do not fully match the called genes, so a read error is possible. The chain combines TRBV6-5 with TRBJ1-3; possibly TRBD1 for D (6 bases). Germline-derived CDR1 and CDR2 are MNHEY and SVGAGI. CDR3 length: 15 amino acids. The CDR3 spells CVSSAKTGSGNTIYF. Here the CDR3 DNA reads TGTGTCAGCAGTGCAAAGACAGGATCTGGAAACACCATATATTTT.

The chain combines TRBV11-2 with TRBJ1-1, with D hard to call. The V and J ends lost 5 bases and 7 bases respectively, with 17 bases between them. This CDR3 comprises 14 residues. CDR1 is SGHAT and CDR2 is FQNNGV in the germline V gene. The CDR3 region has the DNA TGTGCCAGCAGCCCCCAAGTGGGCCGCGGTGAAGCTTTCTTT. This translates into CASSPQVGRGEAFF.

A word on this clonotype: Because the CDR3 is missing its conserved closing phenylalanine or tryptophan, this is likely a read error. The chain links TRBV29-1 to TRBJ1-1; no clear D gene. The CDR3 runs 12 residues. The ends were cut back, 5 bases at V and 3 bases at J, with 10 bases in the middle. CDR1 is SQVTM, CDR2 ANQGSEA, per germline. The CDR3 loop reads CSVKDGYTEAFI. For the CDR3, the DNA is TGCAGCGTTAAGGACGGATACACTGAAGCTTTCATT.

On this clonotype: A read error may produce the germline difference seen at one junction end. This sequence joins TRBV10-2 and TRBJ2-3; possible D gene TRBD2, 6 bases. The length of the CDR3 is 14 residues. CDR1 WSHSY and CDR2 SAAADI come from the germline V gene. CDR3 in DNA: TGCGCCATCAGTTGGGACTCAGACACAGATACGCAGTATTTT. It specifies CAISWDSDTDTQYF.

In the case of this clonotype: A read error may produce the germline difference seen at one junction end. The V call is TRBV28, the J call TRBJ2-7; D may be TRBD2 (5 bases). The CDR3 loop spans 16 amino acids. Looked up from germline, CDR1 is MDHEN and CDR2 is SYDVKM. The CDR3 DNA is TGTGCCAGCAGTCCATGGACTCGCGGAGCAGTTTACGAGCAGTATTTC. Translated, it gives CASSPWTRGAVYEQYF.

This clonotype was detected a few times. A read error may explain this, as a much larger clone is one base away. This chain connects TRBV12-3 or TRBV12-4 to TRBJ1-2; D uncertain. This CDR3 is 14 amino acids long. The CDR3 loop is CTSYSSWASYGYTF. The CDR3 coding sequence is TGTACCAGCTATTCCTCGTGGGCTAGCTATGGCTACACCTTC.

This clonotype was picked up many times. This chain connects TRBV4-2 to TRBJ2-3, with 9 bases lining up with TRBD2. Germline V gene sequence: CDR1 LGHNA, CDR2 YNFKEQ. Trimming took 0 bases from V and 4 from J; bases not matched to a gene: 5. This CDR3 has 16 amino acids. The CDR3 DNA is TGTGCCAGCAGCCAAGATGCTAGCGGGGCCCCAGATACGCAGTATTTT. It specifies CASSQDASGAPDTQYF.

This clonotype occurred once. Because the CDR3 is missing its conserved closing phenylalanine or tryptophan, this is likely a read error. The chain carries TRBV29-1 and TRBJ1-1, with a weak D call TRBD1 (6 bases). Trimming shortened V by 7 bases and J by 4 bases, and 19 bases separated the two germline ends. This CDR3 has 14 residues. Germline loops: CDR1 SQVTM, CDR2 ANQGSEA. The DNA of the CDR3 is TGCAGCGCCGAATTTGGGATAGGGGGCACTGAAGCTTTCCCT. Protein: CSAEFGIGGTEAFP.

The chain joins TRBV11-2 to TRBJ2-7; 8 positions match TRBD1. The J call may not be correct, given that the DNA end is closer to TRBJ2-1. This CDR3 has 13 residues. Germline CDR1 and CDR2: SGHAT and FQNNGV. In nucleotides, the CDR3 is TGTGCCAGCAGCTCGACAGGGGTGTACGAGCAGTTCTTC. Translating it yields CASSSTGVYEQFF.

This clonotype was observed many times. The gene calls are TRBV10-3 and TRBJ1-1; D is undetermined. The CDR3 has 11 amino acids. V was cut by 4 bases and J by 4 bases, with 4 bases left in between. CDR1 is ENHRY, CDR2 SYGVKD, per germline. CDR3: CAISGGTEAFF. Written as DNA, the CDR3 is TGTGCCATCAGTGGTGGCACTGAAGCTTTCTTT.

As regards this clonotype: The junction shows a germline mismatch at one end, possibly a read error. V is TRBV6-2 or TRBV6-3 and J is TRBJ1-1; unclear D gene. CDR3 length: 14 amino acids. The germline CDR1 and CDR2 sequences are MNHEY and SVGEGT. The CDR3 DNA reads as TGTGCAAGCACTGAGGTCACGCCGAACACTGAAGCTTTCTTT. It codes for CASTEVTPNTEAFF.